The T cell receptor beta chain described here comes from a study of shared clonotypes between healthy human individuals. The assay was immunoSEQ multiplex PCR, and TCRdb's table has in-frame clones only and misses some. Of 2,100,000 or so clones listed, around 95% are singletons. V was cut by 7 bases and J by 6 bases, with 23 bases left in between. In germline, CDR1 is SGHRS, CDR2 YFSETQ. The CDR3 is 15 amino acids. This clone was observed a single time. This chain connects TRBV5-1 to TRBJ2-7; tentatively, D is TRBD2 (6 bases). The TCR originated in a young man in good health. Specimen: naive CD4+ T cells sorted from blood. Stated subset: CD45RA+ positively selected. The CDR3 region is CASSDPSEGFREQYF. CDR3 nucleotides: TGCGCCAGCTCCGATCCGTCGGAGGGGTTCCGCGAGCAGTACTTC.